A selection of T cell receptor beta chains follows, all from one sample in a study of cytomegalovirus exposure and HLA in healthy donors. Data came from immunoSEQ multiplex PCR; TCRdb stores just in-frame clones and leaves some out. Of 150,000 or so clones listed, 78% are singletons. The sequenced sample was PBMCs. The receptors originated from a woman between 35 and 50 years old in good health and CMV-seropositive. Both conserved end residues are part of each CDR3. The order of the fields is J gene, D gene, V gene, clone size, CDR3 DNA, CDR3 protein. The D gene is left open where the match is weak. Some rows have no size entry. The others give once, few or many, or a class for an expanded clone.

TRBJ1-4	NA	TRBV18	NA	TGTGCCAGCTCACCGCGGGGGGCAACTAATGAAAAACTGTTTTTT	CASSPRGATNEKLFF
TRBJ2-1	TRBD2	TRBV4-1	NA	TGCGCCAGCAGCGTTTCGCCGGGGGGGCTGGGGAATGAGCAGTTCTTC	CASSVSPGGLGNEQFF
TRBJ1-2	NA	TRBV4-3	NA	TGCGCCAGCAGCCAAGTGGTCCGGGGCTATGGCTACACCTTC	CASSQVVRGYGYTF
TRBJ2-7	NA	TRBV18	NA	TGTGCCAGCTCACCAGAGAACCTACTACTCTACGAGCAGTACTTC	CASSPENLLLYEQYF
TRBJ1-2	NA	TRBV28	NA	TGTGCCAGCAGACAAACAGGGAACTATGGCTACACCTTC	CASRQTGNYGYTF
TRBJ1-4	NA	TRBV28	NA	TGTGCCAGCGCCACAGGTCGGGAAAAACTGTTTTTT	CASATGREKLFF
TRBJ2-7	TRBD1	TRBV28	NA	TGTGCCAGCAGGGAAGGACAGGGAGCCGCCTACGAGCAGTACTTC	CASREGQGAAYEQYF
TRBJ2-2	TRBD1	TRBV30	NA	TGTGCCTGGACGGAATTCAGACAGGGGCGGGTCACCGGGGAGCTGTTTTTT	CAWTEFRQGRVTGELFF
TRBJ1-2	TRBD1	TRBV9	NA	TGTGCCAGCAGCGTAGGTACAGGGGGCTCTGGCTACACCTTC	CASSVGTGGSGYTF
TRBJ2-1	NA	TRBV7-9	NA	TGTGCCAGCAGCTTAGTCTCAGGAACCTACAATGAGCAGTTCTTC	CASSLVSGTYNEQFF
TRBJ1-2	TRBD1	TRBV6-5	NA	TGTGCCAGCAGTAGGGGGACAGGGTACGGCTACACCTTC	CASSRGTGYGYTF
TRBJ2-3	TRBD2	TRBV5-1	NA	TGCGCCAGCAGCCAACTAGCGGGGGGCACAGATACGCAGTATTTT	CASSQLAGGTDTQYF
TRBJ1-5	TRBD1	TRBV10-2	NA	TGCGCCAGCAGTGCCGTGGCAGGGGGACAGCCCCAGCATTTT	CASSAVAGGQPQHF
TRBJ2-1	NA	TRBV7-2	NA	TGTGCCAGCAGCTCCGGACAGAGCTCCTACAATGAGCAGTTCTTC	CASSSGQSSYNEQFF
TRBJ1-6	TRBD1	TRBV6-6	few	TGTGCCAGCAGCCTCGCAGGGGGCTCTAGTTCACCCCTCCACTTT	CASSLAGGSSSPLHF
TRBJ2-2	TRBD1	TRBV7-2	NA	TGTGCCAGCAGCGCGGGACAGGGGTATTCCGGGGAGCTGTTTTTT	CASSAGQGYSGELFF
TRBJ1-4	NA	TRBV7-8	NA	TGTGCCAGCAGCTGGGTGGCTCCGATGGCGGCTAATGAAAAACTGTTTTTT	CASSWVAPMAANEKLFF
TRBJ1-2	NA	TRBV5-4	NA	TGTGCCAGCAGCTTAAGGGGTAGTATTGAGGGCTACACCTTC	CASSLRGSIEGYTF
TRBJ1-6	NA	TRBV6-6	medium-sized	TGTGCCAGCAGTCCAGGGCCCGCCGGGTCACCCCTCCACTTT	CASSPGPAGSPLHF
TRBJ1-1	NA	TRBV2	NA	TGTGCCAGCAGAAAAGAGCTGAACACTGAAGCTTTCTTT	CASRKELNTEAFF
TRBJ1-1	TRBD1	TRBV6-1	NA	TGTGCCAGCAGTTCCCGACAGGGGATGAACACTGAAGCTTTCTTT	CASSSRQGMNTEAFF
TRBJ1-2	TRBD1	TRBV6-5	few	TGTGCCAGCAGACCCAAAAGACAGGGAAGCGGTGGCTACACCTTC	CASRPKRQGSGGYTF
TRBJ1-6	TRBD1	TRBV29-1	few	TGCAGCGTTATGACAGGGGGTAATTCACCCCTCCACTTT	CSVMTGGNSPLHF
TRBJ2-3	TRBD2	TRBV7-9	NA	TGTGCCAGCAGCCCACGCGGACTAGCGGGGGCCACAGGGCAGTATTTT	CASSPRGLAGATGQYF
TRBJ2-1	NA	TRBV12-5	NA	TGTGCTAGTGGTTTGACCCCCGGAGGAGATGAGCAGTTCTTC	CASGLTPGGDEQFF
TRBJ1-1	NA	TRBV5-4	NA	TGTGCCAGCAGCTTGGGAGCAGGGGCATTGACTGAAGCTTTCTTT	CASSLGAGALTEAFF
TRBJ2-2	TRBD1	TRBV4-3	NA	TGCGCCAGCAGCCCGGACAGGGCGAACACCGGGGAGCTGTTTTTT	CASSPDRANTGELFF
TRBJ2-7	TRBD1	TRBV7-8	NA	TGTGCCAGCAGCACCCCCAAGGACAGGGTCTCCTACGAGCAGTACTTC	CASSTPKDRVSYEQYF
TRBJ2-5	TRBD2	TRBV30	NA	TGTGCCTGGAGTGTAGGGTTAGCGGGGAGAGAGACCCAGTACTTC	CAWSVGLAGRETQYF
TRBJ2-7	NA	TRBV30	NA	TGTGCCTGGAGTGTGTCCAGGGTAAGGGACGAGCAGTACTTC	CAWSVSRVRDEQYF
TRBJ1-2	NA	TRBV4-3	NA	TGCGCCAGCAGCCAAGATCAGGGGCTGAACTATGGCTACACCTTC	CASSQDQGLNYGYTF
TRBJ1-1	NA	TRBV28	NA	TGTGCCAGCCGATGGTCGGGGACTGAAGCTTTCTTT	CASRWSGTEAFF
TRBJ2-7	TRBD1	TRBV28	NA	TGTGCCAGCCTCGGGACAGGGCGAGCCTACGAGCAGTACTTC	CASLGTGRAYEQYF
TRBJ2-4	TRBD1	TRBV6-1	NA	TGTGCCAGCAGTGCCGGACAGGGGAAAAACATTCAGTACTTC	CASSAGQGKNIQYF
TRBJ2-2	NA	TRBV5-4	NA	TGTGCCAGCAGCTTGGGGGGCGCCGGGGAGCTGTTTTTT	CASSLGGAGELFF
TRBJ1-2	NA	TRBV2	NA	TGTGCCAGCAAGTATGAGAGCTCGAACTATGGCTACACCTTC	CASKYESSNYGYTF
TRBJ2-3	NA	TRBV7-3	NA	TGTGCCAGCAGCCCCCCAGGGGCAGATACGCAGTATTTT	CASSPPGADTQYF
TRBJ1-2	NA	TRBV29-1	NA	TGCAGCGTTGAAGATCGTATCCTTACTACTAACTATGGCTACACCTTC	CSVEDRILTTNYGYTF
TRBJ2-2	TRBD1	TRBV2	few	TGTGCCGGACAAATAGACAGGGCGACCGGGGAGCTGTTTTTT	CAGQIDRATGELFF
TRBJ1-2	NA	TRBV19	NA	TGTGCCAGTAGTAATCAGGGGAACTATGGCTACACCTTC	CASSNQGNYGYTF
TRBJ2-2	TRBD1	TRBV9	NA	TGTGCCAGCCGACCCTCCGGGGACAGCTCCGGGGAGCTGTTTTTT	CASRPSGDSSGELFF
TRBJ2-3	TRBD2	TRBV5-1	NA	TGCGCCAGCAGCTTGCCGGGGGGATTAGATACGCAGTATTTT	CASSLPGGLDTQYF
TRBJ2-7	NA	TRBV5-5	NA	TGTGCCAGCAGCCCTGGTGGGCTCTTTTCCGAGCAGTACTTC	CASSPGGLFSEQYF